This T cell receptor (beta chain) was profiled in a study of OX40 agonist ivuxolimab in advanced cancers. Using immunoSEQ multiplex PCR, the repertoire was profiled, and TCRdb retains in-frame clones only, with some absent. Among 55,000 or so clones, roughly 86% were seen once, and the ten largest hold roughly 15%. Germline CDR1 SGHDT, CDR2 YYEEEE. J was trimmed by 2 bases and V by 2 bases; bases with no gene match: 15. The CDR3 length is 18 residues. This specimen was CD4+ or CD8+ T cells sorted from blood, taken in a trial of the OX40 agonist ivuxolimab. The receptor was isolated from an adult with an advanced solid tumor such as melanoma, head and neck, liver or kidney cancer. The chain combines TRBV5-6 with TRBJ2-5, with TRBD1 matching over 7 bases. CDR3 coding DNA: TGTGCCAGCAGCTTACCGGGACAGACTTTAAGGAATCAAGAGACCCAGTACTTC. It specifies CASSLPGQTLRNQETQYF.